The 14 T cell receptor beta chains below come from one sample, sequenced in a study of spatial heterogeneity in lung cancer. Specified time point: sample taken at primary tumor resection. Unsorted samples of tumor, nontumor lung or frozen PBMC had their whole RNA sequenced. TCRdb re-derived calls from the 5' RACE reads in MiXCR, one entry per CDR3 protein. The table shows roughly 91,000 distinct CDR3 sequences, with approximately 21% occurring only once. The source was PBMCs, collected at surgery. These receptors were obtained from a male donor with early-stage non-small cell lung cancer.

The CDR3 sequence is CASSLVGRYEQYF. The CDR3 nucleotides read TGCGCCAGCAGCTTGGTAGGCCGTTACGAGCAGTACTTC. This chain joins TRBV5-1 and TRBJ2-7, with D uncertain. The CDR3 runs 13 residues. V lost 0 bases and J lost 4, with 8 bases in between. CDR1 and CDR2 from the germline V gene are SGHRS and YFSETQ. Drawing the rest from reference TRBV5-1 and TRBJ2-7, the complete variable domain is KAGVTQTPRYLIKTRGQQVTLSCSPISGHRSVSWYQQTPGQGLQFLFEYFSETQRNKGNFPGRFSGRQFSNSRSEMNVSTLELGDSALYLCASSLVGRYEQYFGPGTRLTVT.

In this sample, this clonotype turned up a few times. The chain has TRBV11-1 and TRBJ2-1; 9 bases map to TRBD2. The CDR3 has 18 residues. Per the germline V gene, CDR1 is SGHAT and CDR2 is FQDESV (reference sequence). Trimming removed 1 base from V and 10 bases from J; junction bases left unmatched: 17. CDR3 sequence (DNA): TGTGCCAGCAGCTTAGGGCCCGGGGTAGCGGGAGCGCGGGGGGAGCAGTTCTTC. Protein: CASSLGPGVAGARGEQFF.

In this sample, this clonotype is medium-sized. This chain joins TRBV6-6 and TRBJ2-7; TRBD1 matches at 9 bases. After removal of 2 bases from V and 7 bases from J, the junction contained 6 bases not matched to a gene. The CDR3 is 14 amino acids. In germline, CDR1 is MNHNY, CDR2 SVGAGI (reference sequence). CDR3 sequence reads: CASSYPGQGSEQYF. The CDR3 nucleotides read TGTGCCAGCAGTTACCCGGGACAGGGTTCGGAGCAGTACTTC.

This chain connects TRBV19 to TRBJ1-1; D is possibly TRBD1 (5 bases). The CDR3 loop spans 16 amino acids. Germline CDR1 and CDR2: LNHDA and SQIVND (reference sequence). Deletions cut 7 bases from V and 0 bases from J, with 18 bases between. The CDR3 DNA reads as TGTGCCAGTAAGAGGCAGGGCGGACCCATGAACACTGAAGCTTTCTTT. This encodes CASKRQGGPMNTEAFF.

The V gene is TRBV19, the J gene TRBJ2-6, with a weak D call TRBD1 (6 bases). Trimming left V 6 bases short and J 3 bases short, with 18 bases between. The CDR3 sequence is 17 residues long. In germline, CDR1 is LNHDA, CDR2 SQIVND (reference sequence). The CDR3: CASRSGARGFGANVLTF. Here the CDR3 DNA reads TGTGCCAGTAGATCAGGGGCGAGAGGTTTTGGGGCCAACGTCCTGACTTTC.

This clonotype occurred a few times. CDR3: CASSRWENEQFF. In DNA, the CDR3 is TGTGCCAGCAGTCGTTGGGAAAATGAGCAGTTCTTC. V and J are TRBV28 and TRBJ2-1; D gene unclear. V lost 5 bases to trimming and J lost 7 bases, with 9 bases between them. Germline V gene data show CDR1 as MDHEN and CDR2 as SYDVKM. The CDR3 sequence is 12 residues long.

This clonotype appeared a few times. The V and J genes are TRBV29-1 and TRBJ2-3; possibly TRBD1 for D (6 bases). The CDR3 runs to 11 residues. V lost 7 bases and J lost 7, with 12 bases in between. Germline CDR1 and CDR2: SQVTM and ANQGSEA. This CDR3 reads CSALQGHTQYF. The DNA for the CDR3 is TGCAGCGCCCTACAGGGACATACGCAGTATTTT.

This clonotype was seen repeatedly, ten times or more. The V call is TRBV7-8, the J call TRBJ1-1; D gene uncertain. Germline-derived CDR1 and CDR2 are SGHVS and FQNEAQ. The germline V and J ends were trimmed by 2 bases and 4 bases, with 8 bases remaining between them. The CDR3 spans 13 residues. CDR3 region: CASSLNFGTEAFF. The CDR3 bases are TGTGCCAGCAGCTTAAATTTTGGCACTGAAGCTTTCTTT.

This chain joins TRBV5-6 and TRBJ2-7, with 8 bases identical to TRBD1. This CDR3 is 14 amino acids long. In germline, CDR1 is SGHDT, CDR2 YYEEEE. J was trimmed by 6 bases and V by 4 bases; bases with no gene match: 9. CDR3 coding DNA: TGTGCCAGCAGCATCGGACAGGGATACTGCGAGCAGTACTTC. Translated: CASSIGQGYCEQYF. Combining the CDR3 with reference TRBV5-6 and TRBJ2-7 gives the whole variable domain DAGVTQSPTHLIKTRGQQVTLRCSPKSGHDTVSWYQQALGQGPQFIFQYYEEEERQRGNFPDRFSGHQFPNYSSELNVNALLLGDSALYLCASSIGQGYCEQYFGPGTRLTVT.

There are many counts of this clonotype. The genes are TRBV10-3 and TRBJ2-5, with 7 bases fitting TRBD1. Germline values: CDR1 ENHRY, CDR2 SYGVKD. The CDR3 sequence is 13 residues long. V was pared by 5 bases and J by 5 bases, with 5 bases of the junction left unmatched. The CDR3 nucleotides are TGTGCCATCAGTATTGAACAGGGGGAGACCCAGTACTTC. Protein product: CAISIEQGETQYF.

The table lists this clonotype with many counts. The V gene is TRBV3-1, the J gene TRBJ1-1; unclear D gene. The CDR3 consists of 12 residues. Germline V lookup: CDR1 LGHDT, CDR2 YNNKEL (reference sequence). V was pared by 0 bases and J by 4 bases, with 3 bases between. CDR3 sequence reads: CASSQDLTEAFF. The DNA for the CDR3 is TGTGCCAGCAGCCAAGATCTCACTGAAGCTTTCTTT.

This clonotype was counted many times. The rearrangement links TRBV14 to TRBJ1-4; D perhaps matches TRBD1 (5 bases). V was cut by 0 bases and J by 4 bases, with 15 bases left in between. Germline CDR1 reads SGHDN; CDR2 reads FVKESK. The CDR3 loop spans 17 amino acids. The CDR3 here is CASSQEITTGVNEKLFF. The CDR3 DNA is TGTGCCAGCAGCCAAGAAATCACTACGGGGGTTAATGAAAAACTGTTTTTT.

The chain has TRBV27 and TRBJ2-7; the match to TRBD2 covers 12 bases. This CDR3 is built from 15 residues. The germline gives CDR1 MNHEY, CDR2 SMNVEV (reference sequence). V lost 5 bases, J lost 0 bases, and 2 bases stayed unmatched. CDR3 amino acids: CASSPTSGSSYEQYF. Here the CDR3 DNA reads TGTGCCAGCAGTCCGACTAGCGGGAGCTCCTACGAGCAGTACTTC.

J is TRBJ2-5 and V is TRBV11-2, with D possibly TRBD1 on 5 matching bases. Germline-derived CDR1 and CDR2 are SGHAT and FQNNGV. V lost 2 bases and J lost 3, with 10 bases in between. The CDR3 loop spans 14 amino acids. The CDR3, as DNA: TGTGCCAGCAGCTTACCAGGGTGGAAAGAGACCCAGTACTTC. It specifies CASSLPGWKETQYF.